The 16 T cell receptor beta chains below were found in one sample sequenced in a study of blood T cell repertoires in COVID-19. Some clones are missing from TCRdb's copy, which holds only in-frame ones; the method was immunoSEQ multiplex PCR. Of under 100,000 clones in the sample, about 80% were seen once. Sequenced: peripheral blood. The receptors were sampled from a woman aged 40 to 55 with active or convalescent COVID-19.

V and J are TRBV19 and TRBJ2-7, with D maybe TRBD1 (5 bases). CDR1 is LNHDA, CDR2 SQIVND, per germline (reference sequence). The CDR3 totals 15 residues. Trimming stripped 2 bases from V and 2 bases from J, with 13 bases between. CDR3 protein: CASSISFKDTYEQYF. The CDR3 DNA sequence: TGTGCCAGTAGTATAAGTTTTAAGGACACCTACGAGCAGTACTTC.

This clone was observed once. This chain joins TRBV7-9 and TRBJ2-2, with 8 bases matching TRBD1. V trimming: 5 bases; J trimming: 6 bases; junction bases outside the gene matches: 14. The CDR3 runs to 17 residues. Germline V gives CDR1 SEHNR, CDR2 FQNEAQ (reference sequence). The CDR3 nucleotides are TGTGCCAGCAGCACAGCGTATATGACAGGGGTTGCCGGGGAGCTGTTTTTT. This sequence encodes CASSTAYMTGVAGELFF.

This chain links TRBV28 with TRBJ1-1, with no clear D. The CDR3 runs 18 residues. Trimming cost V 6 bases and J 0 bases, with 23 bases left between them. From germline, CDR1 is MDHEN and CDR2 SYDVKM. CDR3 in amino acids: CASSNPGVSGIVNTEAFF. In nucleotides, the CDR3 is TGTGCCAGCAGCAACCCTGGAGTGAGTGGAATTGTGAACACTGAAGCTTTCTTT.

The chain links TRBV6-1 to TRBJ2-5, with D perhaps TRBD1 (6 bases). The ends were cut back, 3 bases at V and 7 bases at J, with 15 bases in the middle. This CDR3 is 14 amino acids long. Germline-derived CDR1 and CDR2 are MNHNS and SASEGT. CDR3 sequence: CASSDILGARTQYF. CDR3 nucleotide sequence: TGTGCCAGCAGTGATATCTTGGGGGCTCGGACCCAGTACTTC.

The chain couples TRBV4-1 to TRBJ1-6, with 8 bases that match TRBD1. Germline CDR1 reads MGHRA; CDR2 reads YSYEKL. CDR3 length: 14 amino acids. V lost 4 bases and J lost 14; bases outside the gene matches: 10. This CDR3 reads CASSLGQASGALHF. The CDR3 nucleotides read TGCGCCAGCAGCCTGGGACAGGCGAGTGGGGCCCTCCACTTT.

V usage is TRBV28 and J usage is TRBJ1-2; D is undetermined. This CDR3 contains 16 residues. V was shortened by 4 bases and J by 1 base, with 16 bases between the two germline ends. Germline loops: CDR1 MDHEN, CDR2 SYDVKM. The CDR3 spells CASSSFNAGNNYGYTF. CDR3 coding DNA: TGTGCCAGCAGTTCTTTTAACGCAGGAAATAACTATGGCTACACCTTC.

The CDR3 here is CASSLTGATEAFF. The CDR3 bases are TGTGCCAGCAGCTTAACTGGGGCCACTGAAGCTTTCTTT. J is TRBJ1-1 and V is TRBV7-9; D is perhaps TRBD1 (5 bases). V lost 2 bases, J lost 4 bases, and 8 bases lay in between. The CDR3 length is 13 residues. CDR1 SEHNR and CDR2 FQNEAQ come from the germline V gene (reference sequence).

V and J are TRBV18 and TRBJ2-7, with D perhaps matching TRBD1 (5 bases). Looked up from germline, CDR1 is KGHSH and CDR2 is LQKENI. Trimming took 2 bases from V and 2 from J, leaving 7 bases between them. The CDR3 extends over 13 amino acids. The CDR3 reads CASSPGAPYEQYF. CDR3 nucleotides: TGTGCCAGCTCACCAGGGGCCCCCTACGAGCAGTACTTC.

The CDR3 region is CASSTLDYRGGELFF. CDR3 DNA sequence: TGTGCCAGTAGCACCCTGGACTATCGGGGCGGGGAGCTGTTTTTT. V and J are TRBV19 and TRBJ2-2; a weak D match, TRBD2 (6 bases). In germline, CDR1 is LNHDA, CDR2 SQIVND (reference sequence). This CDR3 comprises 15 residues. V lost 6 bases, J lost 7 bases, and 18 bases lay in between.

This sequence joins TRBV24-1 and TRBJ1-3; the match to TRBD1 covers 7 bases. V was clipped by 5 bases and J by 0 bases; unmatched bases: 6. Germline V CDR1 and CDR2: KGHDR, SFDVKD. This CDR3 contains 16 residues. The CDR3 spells CATSAAQGNSGNTIYF. CDR3 DNA: TGTGCCACCAGTGCCGCACAGGGGAACTCTGGAAACACCATATATTTT.

The rearrangement uses TRBV12-3 or TRBV12-4 and TRBJ2-7; no firm D call. The V end was cut by 4 bases, the J end by 1 base, with 8 bases between. The CDR3 length is 13 residues. CDR3 in DNA: TGTGCCAGCAGTTACGCAGGTTCCTACGAGCAGTACTTC. It is translated as CASSYAGSYEQYF.

The chain uses TRBV28 and TRBJ1-1; 8 bases are shared with TRBD1. Germline CDR1 is MDHEN and CDR2 is SYDVKM. The V gene end was trimmed by 2 bases and the J gene end by 1 base; junction bases not matched to a gene: 12. The CDR3 contains 18 residues. The CDR3 loop is CASSLVGDRYFSNTEAFF. CDR3 DNA: TGTGCCAGCAGTTTAGTAGGGGACAGGTACTTTTCGAACACTGAAGCTTTCTTT.

The chain recombines TRBV7-2 with TRBJ2-3, with 13 bases lining up with TRBD2. Germline trimming cut 5 bases from V and 3 bases from J; bases unmatched to any gene: 5. The CDR3 totals 16 residues. The germline CDR1 and CDR2 sequences are SGHTA and FQGNSA. The CDR3 DNA reads TGTGCCAGCAGCCCCCAGACTAGCGGGGGGACAGATACGCAGTATTTT. Translating gives CASSPQTSGGTDTQYF.

V gene TRBV27 combines with J gene TRBJ2-7; 12 nucleotides align to TRBD2. V trimming: 6 bases; J trimming: 4 bases; junction bases outside the gene matches: 7. The CDR3 covers 15 residues. From germline, CDR1 is MNHEY and CDR2 SMNVEV (reference sequence). The CDR3 loop reads CASSHETSGGYEQYF. The CDR3 DNA reads TGTGCCAGCAGCCACGAGACTAGCGGGGGTTACGAGCAGTACTTC.

The CDR3 sequence: CASSRGQGEWPQHF. The CDR3 DNA follows: TGTGCCAGCAGCCGCGGACAGGGGGAATGGCCCCAGCATTTT. V usage is TRBV3-1 (or the pseudogene TRBV3-2) and J usage is TRBJ1-5; TRBD1 agrees at 10 bases. From germline, CDR1 is LGHDT and CDR2 YNNKEL (reference sequence). The CDR3 covers 14 residues. V gave up 4 bases and J gave up 9 bases; unmatched junction bases: 6.

This clone was found a few times. The chain joins TRBV6-2 or TRBV6-3 to TRBJ1-2; TRBD1 is a possible D gene (5 bases). V was trimmed by 0 bases and J by 6 bases, leaving 11 bases between them. From germline, CDR1 is MNHEY and CDR2 SVGEGT. The CDR3 loop spans 14 amino acids. The CDR3 nucleotides read TGTGCCAGCAGTTACTCAAAGGGGATGGATGGCTACACCTTC. Its translation is CASSYSKGMDGYTF.